A selection of T cell receptor beta chains follows, all from one sample in a study of early T cells in non-severe SARS-CoV-2 infection. In TCRdb, the 5' RACE reads were re-called with MiXCR into one record per CDR3 protein. In the table there are about 61,000 distinct CDR3 sequences, approximately 9.3% of which are singletons. The specimen sequenced was whole blood. The receptors derive from an adult who was a healthcare worker with PCR-confirmed SARS-CoV-2 infection or an uninfected control (not recorded which). Both conserved end residues are part of each CDR3. The order of the fields is D gene, clone size, V gene, J gene, CDR3 protein, CDR3 DNA. The D gene is left open where the match is weak. Where a row states a size, it is once, few, many or the class of an expanded clone; other rows omit it.

>NA|few|TRBV7-2|TRBJ2-4
CASSPRILAKNIQYF
TGTGCCAGCAGCCCACGAATCCTAGCCAAAAACATTCAGTACTTC
>NA|many|TRBV10-3|TRBJ2-2
CAISEISNTGELFF
TGTGCCATCAGTGAAATCTCGAACACCGGGGAGCTGTTTTTT
>NA|few|TRBV5-1|TRBJ2-2
CASSLKFGTNTGELFF
TGCGCCAGCAGCTTGAAGTTTGGAACGAACACCGGGGAGCTGTTTTTT
>TRBD1|many|TRBV25-1|TRBJ2-3
CASRTTGADTQYF
TGTGCCAGCAGGACGACAGGGGCAGATACGCAGTATTTT
>NA|few|TRBV19|TRBJ2-2
CASSAQFNTGELFF
TGTGCCAGTAGTGCACAGTTCAACACCGGGGAGCTGTTTTTT
>TRBD2|NA|TRBV7-9|TRBJ2-5
CASSFSGGAYTETQYF
TGTGCCAGCAGCTTTAGCGGGGGGGCTTATACGGAGACCCAGTACTTC
>NA|NA|TRBV10-2|TRBJ1-5
CASSGGGEPQHF
TGCGCCAGCAGCGGGGGCGGCGAGCCCCAGCATTTT
>NA|few|TRBV20-1|TRBJ2-1
CSARVPYNEQFF
TGCAGTGCTAGAGTACCCTACAATGAGCAGTTCTTC
>TRBD1|NA|TRBV19|TRBJ2-2
CASSEQGAHTGELFF
TGTGCCAGTAGTGAACAGGGGGCCCACACCGGGGAGCTGTTTTTT
>TRBD1|NA|TRBV18|TRBJ1-1
CVSSQGWMNTEAFF
TGTGTCAGCTCACAGGGGTGGATGAACACTGAAGCTTTCTTT
>TRBD1|many|TRBV18|TRBJ1-4
CASSLGQGATNEKLFF
TGTGCCAGCTCACTCGGACAGGGAGCAACTAATGAAAAACTGTTTTTT
>NA|many|TRBV24-1|TRBJ2-3
CATSDSTHPGSTDTQYF
TGTGCCACCAGTGATTCTACCCATCCTGGGAGCACAGATACGCAGTATTTT
>NA|few|TRBV7-2|TRBJ1-2
CASSLAFRGIYGYTF
TGTGCCAGCAGCTTAGCGTTCAGGGGCATCTATGGCTACACCTTC
>NA|many|TRBV12-3/TRBV12-4|TRBJ1-5
CASSLNQGNQPQHF
TGTGCCAGCAGTTTGAATCAGGGGAATCAGCCCCAGCATTTT
>TRBD2|few|TRBV11-2|TRBJ2-3
CASSLRLAGVADTQYF
TGTGCCAGCAGCTTGCGGCTAGCGGGGGTGGCAGATACGCAGTATTTT
>NA|few|TRBV7-9|TRBJ1-1
CASRLFGTYTEAFF
TGTGCCAGCAGATTGTTTGGCACCTACACTGAAGCTTTCTTT
>NA|many|TRBV5-1|TRBJ2-1
CASSTWGGSSYNEQFF
TGCGCCAGCAGTACTTGGGGGGGCAGCTCCTACAATGAGCAGTTCTTC
>TRBD1|NA|TRBV5-1|TRBJ1-1
CASSLTMDRRNTEAFF
TGCGCCAGCAGCTTGACCATGGACAGGAGGAACACTGAAGCTTTCTTT
>NA|few|TRBV9|TRBJ2-5
CASSVGSREETQYF
TGTGCCAGCAGCGTAGGATCCAGGGAGGAGACCCAGTACTTC
>NA|few|TRBV19|TRBJ2-6
CASTTPGSPSGANVLTF
TGTGCCAGTACCACCCCTGGCAGTCCCTCGGGGGCCAACGTCCTGACTTTC
>NA|many|TRBV20-1|TRBJ1-5
CSARVRGSNQPQHF
TGCAGTGCTAGAGTAAGGGGCAGCAATCAGCCCCAGCATTTT
>NA|NA|TRBV24-1|TRBJ1-6
CATGSNSPLHF
TGTGCCACCGGGTCGAATTCACCCCTCCACTTT